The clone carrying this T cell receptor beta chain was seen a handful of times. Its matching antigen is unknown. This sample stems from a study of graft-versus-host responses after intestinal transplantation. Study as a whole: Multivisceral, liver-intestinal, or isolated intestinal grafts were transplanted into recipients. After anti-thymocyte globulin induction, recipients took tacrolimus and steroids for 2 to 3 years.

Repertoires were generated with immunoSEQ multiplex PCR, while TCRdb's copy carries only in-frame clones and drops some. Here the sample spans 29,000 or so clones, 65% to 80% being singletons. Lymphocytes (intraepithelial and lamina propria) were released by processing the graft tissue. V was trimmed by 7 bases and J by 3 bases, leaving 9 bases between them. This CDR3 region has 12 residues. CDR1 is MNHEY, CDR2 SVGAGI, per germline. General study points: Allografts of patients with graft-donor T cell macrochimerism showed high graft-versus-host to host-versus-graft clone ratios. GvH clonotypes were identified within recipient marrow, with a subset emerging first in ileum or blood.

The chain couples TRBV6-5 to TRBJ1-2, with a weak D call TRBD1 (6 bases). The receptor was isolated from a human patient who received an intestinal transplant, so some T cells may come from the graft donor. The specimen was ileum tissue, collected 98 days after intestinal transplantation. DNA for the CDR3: TGTGCCAGCACCACAGGGCACTATGGCTACACCTTC. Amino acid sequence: CASTTGHYGYTF.